This TCR beta chain was sequenced in a study of T cells in Graves' hyperthyroidism and ophthalmopathy. RNA transcripts were the template for amplifying TCR beta CDR3 regions. HTBI primers were used for first-round RT-PCR of the TCR CDR3. TCRdb recomputed calls from the multiplex PCR reads with MiXCR, one row per CDR3 protein. The sample lists 640,000 or so distinct CDR3 sequences; about 14% were seen once. V lost 3 bases to trimming and J lost 7 bases, with 16 bases between them. Per germline, CDR1 MDHEN and CDR2 SYDVKM. The CDR3 has 15 amino acids. The table lists this clonotype with many counts. Each ophthalmopathy patient scored at least 3 on the Clinical Activity Score and at least 4 on NOSPECS grade, with duration under 3 months. A patient was excluded if there was uncontrolled infection, other autoimmune disease, pregnancy or lactation. Diagnosis relied on clinical symptoms, serum thyroxine and TRAb, thyroid ultrasound and orbital computed tomography.

The V and J genes are TRBV28 and TRBJ2-4; D is possibly TRBD1 or TRBD2 (5 bases each). The origin of this receptor is a woman between 18 and 29 years old with Graves' ophthalmopathy. The sample was blood. The CDR3: CASSLRGPRLNIQYF. DNA of the CDR3: TGTGCCAGCAGTTTGAGGGGTCCGCGCCTCAACATTCAGTACTTC.